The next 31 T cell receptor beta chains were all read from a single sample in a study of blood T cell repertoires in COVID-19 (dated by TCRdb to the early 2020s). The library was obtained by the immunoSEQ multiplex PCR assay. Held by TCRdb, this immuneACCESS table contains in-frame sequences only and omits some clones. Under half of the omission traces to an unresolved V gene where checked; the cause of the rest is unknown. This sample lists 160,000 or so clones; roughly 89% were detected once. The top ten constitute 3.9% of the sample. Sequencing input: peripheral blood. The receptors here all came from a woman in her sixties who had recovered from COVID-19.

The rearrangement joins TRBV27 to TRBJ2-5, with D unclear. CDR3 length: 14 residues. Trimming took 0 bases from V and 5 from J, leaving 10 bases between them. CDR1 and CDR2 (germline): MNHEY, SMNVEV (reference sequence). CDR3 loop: CASSLSNAGETQYF. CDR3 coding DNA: TGTGCCAGCAGTTTATCGAACGCCGGGGAGACCCAGTACTTC.

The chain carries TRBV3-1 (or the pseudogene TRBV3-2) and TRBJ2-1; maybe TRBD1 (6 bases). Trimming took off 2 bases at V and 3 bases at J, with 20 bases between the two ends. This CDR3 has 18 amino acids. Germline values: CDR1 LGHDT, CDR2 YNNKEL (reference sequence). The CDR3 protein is CASSQQSIVGGNYNEQFF. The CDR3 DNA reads TGTGCCAGCAGCCAACAATCGATCGTAGGGGGTAACTACAATGAGCAGTTCTTC.

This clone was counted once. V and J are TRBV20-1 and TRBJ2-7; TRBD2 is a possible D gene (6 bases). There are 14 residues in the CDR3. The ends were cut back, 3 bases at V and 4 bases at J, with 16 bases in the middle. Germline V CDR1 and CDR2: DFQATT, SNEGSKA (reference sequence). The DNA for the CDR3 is TGCAGTGCTAGTTCCCCGGGACGGGGGTACGAGCAGTACTTC. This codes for CSASSPGRGYEQYF.

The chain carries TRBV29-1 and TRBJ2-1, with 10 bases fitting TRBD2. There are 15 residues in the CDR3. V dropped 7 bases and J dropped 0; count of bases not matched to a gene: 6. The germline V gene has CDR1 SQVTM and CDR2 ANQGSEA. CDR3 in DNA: TGCAGCGCTAGACTAGCGGGCCCCTCCTACAATGAGCAGTTCTTC. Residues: CSARLAGPSYNEQFF.

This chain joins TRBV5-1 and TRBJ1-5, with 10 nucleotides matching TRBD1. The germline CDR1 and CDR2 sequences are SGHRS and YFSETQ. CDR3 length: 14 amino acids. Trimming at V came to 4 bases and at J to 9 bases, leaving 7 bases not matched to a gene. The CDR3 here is CASSPDRGFGPQHF. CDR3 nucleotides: TGCGCCAGCAGCCCGGACAGGGGGTTTGGGCCCCAGCATTTT.

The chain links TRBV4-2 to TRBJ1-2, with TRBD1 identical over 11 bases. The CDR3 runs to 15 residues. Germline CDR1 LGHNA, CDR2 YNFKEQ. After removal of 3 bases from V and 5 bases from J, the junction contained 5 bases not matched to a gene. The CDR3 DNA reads TGTGCCAGCAGCCAGTCCGGGACAGGGGGGTATGGCTACACCTTC. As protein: CASSQSGTGGYGYTF.

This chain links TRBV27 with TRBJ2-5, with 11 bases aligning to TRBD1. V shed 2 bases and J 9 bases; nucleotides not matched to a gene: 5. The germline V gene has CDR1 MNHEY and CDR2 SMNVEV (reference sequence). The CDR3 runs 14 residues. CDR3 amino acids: CASSLTGQGGPQYF. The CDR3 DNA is TGTGCCAGCAGTTTAACGGGACAGGGGGGTCCCCAGTACTTC.

The chain's CDR3 is CASSGFGQGGYGYTF. The DNA of the CDR3 is TGTGCCAGCAGTGGATTTGGTCAGGGAGGCTATGGCTACACCTTC. The genes are TRBV2 and TRBJ1-2; D perhaps matches TRBD1 (5 bases). CDR1 is SNHLY, CDR2 FYNNEI, per germline. Trimming left V 4 bases short and J 4 bases short, with 16 bases between. The CDR3 runs to 15 residues.

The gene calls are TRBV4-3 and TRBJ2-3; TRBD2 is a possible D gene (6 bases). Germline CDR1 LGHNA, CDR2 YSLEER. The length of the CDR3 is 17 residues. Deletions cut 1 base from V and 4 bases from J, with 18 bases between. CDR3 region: CASSQGNPGLGADTQYF. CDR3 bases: TGCGCCAGCAGCCAAGGGAATCCGGGACTCGGGGCAGATACGCAGTATTTT.

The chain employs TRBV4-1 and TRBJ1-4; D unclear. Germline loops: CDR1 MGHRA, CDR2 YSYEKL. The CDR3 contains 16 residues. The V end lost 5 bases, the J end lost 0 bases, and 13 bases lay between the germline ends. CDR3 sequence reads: CASSGLGSATNEKLFF. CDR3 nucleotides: TGCGCCAGCAGCGGACTCGGATCCGCAACTAATGAAAAACTGTTTTTT.

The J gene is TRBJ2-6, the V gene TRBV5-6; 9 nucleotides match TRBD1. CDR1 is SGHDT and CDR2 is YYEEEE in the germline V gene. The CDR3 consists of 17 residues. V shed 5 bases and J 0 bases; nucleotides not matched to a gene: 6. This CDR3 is CASSSGTGSSGANVLTF. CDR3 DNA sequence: TGTGCCAGCAGTTCCGGGACAGGGAGCTCTGGGGCCAACGTCCTGACTTTC.

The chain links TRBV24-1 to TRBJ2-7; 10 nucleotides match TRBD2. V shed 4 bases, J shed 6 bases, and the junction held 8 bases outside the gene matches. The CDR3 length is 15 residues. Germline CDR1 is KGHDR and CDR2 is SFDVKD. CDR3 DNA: TGTGCCACCAGTGACCCATCTAGCGGGGGCCTCGAGCAGTACTTC. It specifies CATSDPSSGGLEQYF.

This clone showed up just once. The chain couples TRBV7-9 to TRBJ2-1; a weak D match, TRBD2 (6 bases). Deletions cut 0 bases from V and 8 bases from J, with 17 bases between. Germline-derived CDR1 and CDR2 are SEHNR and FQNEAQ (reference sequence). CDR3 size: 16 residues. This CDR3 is CASSLAGGVRGDEQFF. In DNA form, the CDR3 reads TGTGCCAGCAGCTTAGCCGGCGGGGTAAGGGGAGATGAGCAGTTCTTC.

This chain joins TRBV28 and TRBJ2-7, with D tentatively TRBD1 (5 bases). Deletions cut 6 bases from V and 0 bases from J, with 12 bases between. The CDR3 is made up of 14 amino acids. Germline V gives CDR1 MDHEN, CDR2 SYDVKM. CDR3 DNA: TGTGCCAGCAGAGACAGTCGTAGCTCCTACGAGCAGTACTTC. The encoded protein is CASRDSRSSYEQYF.

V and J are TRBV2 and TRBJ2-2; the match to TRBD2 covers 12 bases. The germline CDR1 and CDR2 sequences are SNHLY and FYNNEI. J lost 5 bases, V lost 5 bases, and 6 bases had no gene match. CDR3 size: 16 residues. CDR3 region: CASSSRTSGVTGELFF. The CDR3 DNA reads TGTGCCAGCAGTTCCAGGACTAGCGGGGTTACCGGGGAGCTGTTTTTT.

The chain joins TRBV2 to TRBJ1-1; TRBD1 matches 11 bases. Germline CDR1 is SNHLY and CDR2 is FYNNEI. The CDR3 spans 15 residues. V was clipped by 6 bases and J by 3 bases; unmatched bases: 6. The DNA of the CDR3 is TGTGCCAGCAGAGCCAGGACAGGGGGCGACACTGAAGCTTTCTTT. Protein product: CASRARTGGDTEAFF. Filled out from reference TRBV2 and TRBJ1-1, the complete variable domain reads EPEVTQTPSHQVTQMGQEVILRCVPISNHLYFYWYRQILGQKVEFLVSFYNNEISEKSEIFDDQFSVERPDGSNFTLKIRSTKLEDSAMYFCASRARTGGDTEAFFGQGTRLTVV.

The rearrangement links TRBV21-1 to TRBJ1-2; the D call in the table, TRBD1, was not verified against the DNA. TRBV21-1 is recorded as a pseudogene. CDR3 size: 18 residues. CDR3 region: CASSTLRDRRRSAYGYTF. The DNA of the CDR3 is TGTGCCAGCAGCACACTCCGGGACAGGCGTCGGTCGGCTTATGGCTACACCTTC.

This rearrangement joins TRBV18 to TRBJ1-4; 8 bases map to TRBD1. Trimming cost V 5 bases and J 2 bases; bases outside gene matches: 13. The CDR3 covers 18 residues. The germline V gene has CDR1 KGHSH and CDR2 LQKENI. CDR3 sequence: CASSSQGAHTATNEKLFF. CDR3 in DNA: TGTGCCAGCTCATCGCAGGGGGCGCATACGGCTACTAATGAAAAACTGTTTTTT.

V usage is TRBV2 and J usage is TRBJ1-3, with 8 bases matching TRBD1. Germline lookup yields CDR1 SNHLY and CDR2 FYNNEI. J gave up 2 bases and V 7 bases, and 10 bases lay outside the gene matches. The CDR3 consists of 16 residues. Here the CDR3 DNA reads TGTGCCAGCACTCCGGGGTACAGGGGGACTGGAAACACCATATATTTT. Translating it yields CASTPGYRGTGNTIYF.

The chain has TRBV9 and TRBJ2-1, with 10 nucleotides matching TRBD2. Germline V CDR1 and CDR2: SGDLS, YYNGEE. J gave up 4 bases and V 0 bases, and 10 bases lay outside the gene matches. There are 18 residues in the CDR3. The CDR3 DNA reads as TGTGCCAGCAGCGTAGCGGCTAGCGGGGGCCGAATGTACAATGAGCAGTTCTTC. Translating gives CASSVAASGGRMYNEQFF.

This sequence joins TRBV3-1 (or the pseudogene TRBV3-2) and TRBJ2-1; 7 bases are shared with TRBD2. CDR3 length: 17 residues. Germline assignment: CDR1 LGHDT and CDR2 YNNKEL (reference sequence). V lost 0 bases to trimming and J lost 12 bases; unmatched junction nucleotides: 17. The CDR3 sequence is CASSQERAGNPRLGQFF. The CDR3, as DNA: TGTGCCAGCAGCCAAGAGAGAGCGGGGAACCCCCGTTTGGGGCAGTTCTTC.

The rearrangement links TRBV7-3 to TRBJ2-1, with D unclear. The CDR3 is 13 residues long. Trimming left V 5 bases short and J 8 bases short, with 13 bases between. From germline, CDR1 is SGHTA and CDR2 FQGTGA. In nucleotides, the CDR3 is TGTGCCAGCAGCCCCGCGAGGCTGGATGAGCAGTTCTTC. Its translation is CASSPARLDEQFF.

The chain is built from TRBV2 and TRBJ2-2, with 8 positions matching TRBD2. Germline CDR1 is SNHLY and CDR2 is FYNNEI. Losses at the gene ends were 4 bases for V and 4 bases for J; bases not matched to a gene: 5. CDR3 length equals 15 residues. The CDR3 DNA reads TGTGCCAGCAGTGGTGAACGGGGGGGCACCGGGGAGCTGTTTTTT. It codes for CASSGERGGTGELFF.

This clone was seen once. CDR3 sequence: CASSGQQGAHDGYTF. CDR3 DNA: TGTGCCAGCAGTGGACAACAGGGGGCGCATGATGGCTACACCTTC. V usage is TRBV2 and J usage is TRBJ1-2, with 9 positions matching TRBD1. The length of the CDR3 is 15 residues. V dropped 4 bases and J dropped 6; count of bases not matched to a gene: 9. Germline V gives CDR1 SNHLY, CDR2 FYNNEI.

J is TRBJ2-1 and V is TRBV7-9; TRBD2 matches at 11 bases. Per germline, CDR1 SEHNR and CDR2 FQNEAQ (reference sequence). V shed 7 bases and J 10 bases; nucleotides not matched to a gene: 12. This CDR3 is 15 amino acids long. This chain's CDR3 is CASTSSSGGPGEQFF. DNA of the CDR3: TGTGCCAGCACCTCATCTAGCGGGGGGCCGGGGGAGCAGTTCTTC.

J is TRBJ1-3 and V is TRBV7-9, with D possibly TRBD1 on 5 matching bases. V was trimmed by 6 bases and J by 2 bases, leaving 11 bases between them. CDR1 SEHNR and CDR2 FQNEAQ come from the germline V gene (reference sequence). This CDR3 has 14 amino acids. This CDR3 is CASSAGSAGNTIYF. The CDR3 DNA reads TGTGCCAGCAGTGCAGGGTCTGCTGGAAACACCATATATTTT. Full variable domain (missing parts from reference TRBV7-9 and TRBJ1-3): DTGVSQNPRHKITKRGQNVTFRCDPISEHNRLYWYRQTLGQGPEFLTYFQNEAQLEKSRLLSDRFSAERPKGSFSTLEIQRTEQGDSAMYLCASSAGSAGNTIYFGEGSWLTVV.

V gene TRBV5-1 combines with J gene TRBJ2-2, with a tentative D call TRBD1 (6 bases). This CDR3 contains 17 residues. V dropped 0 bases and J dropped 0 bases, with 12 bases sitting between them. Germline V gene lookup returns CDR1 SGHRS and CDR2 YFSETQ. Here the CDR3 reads CASSLVMTGANTGELFF. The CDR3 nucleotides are TGCGCCAGCAGCTTGGTAATGACAGGCGCGAACACCGGGGAGCTGTTTTTT.

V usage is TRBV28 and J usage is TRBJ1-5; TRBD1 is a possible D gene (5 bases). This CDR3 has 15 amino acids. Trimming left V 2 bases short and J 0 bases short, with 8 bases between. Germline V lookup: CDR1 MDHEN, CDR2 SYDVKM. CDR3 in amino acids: CASSLDSYSNQPQHF. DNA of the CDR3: TGTGCCAGCAGTTTAGACAGTTATAGCAATCAGCCCCAGCATTTT.

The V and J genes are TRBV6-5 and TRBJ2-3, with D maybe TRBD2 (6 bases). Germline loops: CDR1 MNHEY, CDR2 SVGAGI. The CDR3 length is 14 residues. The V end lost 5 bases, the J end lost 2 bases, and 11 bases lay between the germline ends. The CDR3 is CASSNRDFTDTQYF. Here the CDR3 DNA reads TGTGCCAGCAGTAATCGGGACTTCACAGATACGCAGTATTTT.

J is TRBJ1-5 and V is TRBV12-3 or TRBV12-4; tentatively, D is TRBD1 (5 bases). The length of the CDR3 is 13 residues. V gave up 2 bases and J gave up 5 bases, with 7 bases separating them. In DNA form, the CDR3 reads TGTGCCAGCAGTTTAACCAGGGATCAGCCCCAGCATTTT. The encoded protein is CASSLTRDQPQHF.

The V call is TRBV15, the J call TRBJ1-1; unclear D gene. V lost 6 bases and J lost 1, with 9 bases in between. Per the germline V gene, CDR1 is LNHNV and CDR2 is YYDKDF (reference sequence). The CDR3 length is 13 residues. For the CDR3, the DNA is TGTGCCACCAGTACTCTAGGGAACACTGAAGCTTTCTTT. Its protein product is CATSTLGNTEAFF. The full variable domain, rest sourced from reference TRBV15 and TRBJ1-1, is DAMVIQNPRYQVTQFGKPVTLSCSQTLNHNVMYWYQQKSSQAPKLLFHYYDKDFNNEADTPDNFQSRRPNTSFCFLDIRSPGLGDTAMYLCATSTLGNTEAFFGQGTRLTVV.